The 28 T cell receptor beta chains reported below all come from one sample, sequenced in a study of shared clonotypes between healthy human individuals. Data came from immunoSEQ multiplex PCR; TCRdb stores just in-frame clones and leaves some out. The data show 2.3 million or so clones, approximately 93% seen once. Sequenced input: naive CD4+ T cells from PBMCs. The subset denotes: CD45RA+ positively selected. The source is a man aged 18 to 29 in good health. Some clones in this sample may be carry-over from other donors' samples.

The rearrangement uses TRBV18 and TRBJ1-3, with TRBD1 as a possible D gene (5 bases). Trimming shortened V by 2 bases and J by 0 bases, and 11 bases separated the two germline ends. This CDR3 spans 16 amino acids. Germline lookup yields CDR1 KGHSH and CDR2 LQKENI. The CDR3 region is CASSPRDSTSGNTIYF. DNA for the CDR3: TGTGCCAGCTCACCAAGGGACTCAACCTCTGGAAACACCATATATTTT.

The V gene is TRBV13, the J gene TRBJ2-1; D unresolved. Trimming cost V 6 bases and J 0 bases, with 12 bases left between them. There are 15 residues in the CDR3. The germline gives CDR1 PRHDT, CDR2 FYEKMQ (reference sequence). The CDR3 spells CASSSTSRSYNEQFF. The CDR3 DNA reads TGTGCCAGCAGTTCGACCTCTCGCTCCTACAATGAGCAGTTCTTC.

The chain links TRBV5-5 to TRBJ2-7; D is undetermined. Germline V gives CDR1 SGHKS, CDR2 YYEKEE (reference sequence). The CDR3 extends over 15 amino acids. Trimming left V 1 base short and J 4 bases short, with 15 bases between. CDR3 sequence reads: CASSLSRRFGYEQYF. The CDR3 region has the DNA TGTGCCAGCAGCTTGAGCCGGCGGTTCGGTTACGAGCAGTACTTC.

The gene calls are TRBV19 and TRBJ2-4; TRBD1 or TRBD2 may be the D gene (5 bases each). Germline CDR1 is LNHDA and CDR2 is SQIVND (reference sequence). This CDR3 comprises 13 residues. Deletions cut 10 bases from V and 6 bases from J, with 16 bases between. CDR3 protein: CATAGTYINIQYF. The CDR3 DNA follows: TGTGCCACCGCCGGGACCTACATAAACATTCAGTACTTC.

This chain joins TRBV21-1 and TRBJ1-2. TRBV21-1 is a pseudogene. This CDR3 comprises 14 residues. The CDR3 here is CASSSGRGNYGYTF. The CDR3 DNA is TGTGCCAGCAGCTCCGGACGGGGGAACTATGGCTACACCTTC.

The sample holds one count of this clone. The chain employs TRBV28 and TRBJ2-7; TRBD2 might be the D (6 bases). Germline assignment: CDR1 MDHEN and CDR2 SYDVKM. This CDR3 spans 15 amino acids. V was trimmed by 4 bases and J by 7 bases, leaving 20 bases between them. CDR3 coding DNA: TGTGCCAGCAGTTCGGGGGAAGGAAGGGTGTGGGAGCAGTACTTC. Protein: CASSSGEGRVWEQYF.

The chain's CDR3 is CATHLEVITEAFF. CDR3 DNA: TGTGCCACCCATCTGGAAGTAATCACTGAAGCTTTCTTT. The V call is TRBV2, the J call TRBJ1-1, with no clear D. CDR3 size: 13 residues. V was trimmed by 10 bases and J by 4 bases, leaving 16 bases between them. Germline lookup yields CDR1 SNHLY and CDR2 FYNNEI.

This rearrangement joins TRBV7-9 to TRBJ2-7; 12 bases are a match to TRBD2. This CDR3 contains 15 residues. J was trimmed by 0 bases and V by 5 bases; bases with no gene match: 2. Germline V gives CDR1 SEHNR, CDR2 FQNEAQ (reference sequence). CDR3 loop: CASSGGLAGSYEQYF. The CDR3, as DNA: TGTGCCAGCAGCGGGGGACTAGCGGGCTCCTACGAGCAGTACTTC.

The CDR3: CASSQDALVPGAFF. CDR3 in DNA: TGTGCCAGCAGCCAAGACGCCCTGGTCCCGGGGGCTTTCTTT. V gene TRBV4-2 combines with J gene TRBJ1-1; D gene ambiguous. V lost 0 bases to trimming and J lost 11 bases, with 16 bases between them. CDR3 length: 14 amino acids. CDR1 is LGHNA, CDR2 YNFKEQ, per germline.

This rearrangement joins TRBV6-6 to TRBJ2-3; D is uncertain. This CDR3 region has 14 residues. CDR1 is MNHNY, CDR2 SVGAGI, per germline (reference sequence). Deletions cut 6 bases from V and 1 base from J, with 11 bases between. The CDR3 nucleotides read TGTGCCAGCAGCTCTACCGGACGCACAGATACGCAGTATTTT. Residues: CASSSTGRTDTQYF.

CDR3 nucleotides: TGTGCCAGTAGTGGACCTACGCAGGGAGGCTACACCTTC. Translation gives CASSGPTQGGYTF. V and J are TRBV19 and TRBJ1-2, with D tentatively TRBD1 (5 bases). CDR1 is LNHDA and CDR2 is SQIVND in the germline V gene (reference sequence). This CDR3 has 13 residues. Trimming cost V 5 bases and J 8 bases, with 15 bases left between them.

This chain uses TRBV10-2 with TRBJ2-7; 9 nucleotides line up with TRBD2. The CDR3 length is 12 residues. V was clipped by 8 bases and J by 9 bases; unmatched bases: 8. Per the germline V gene, CDR1 is WSHSY and CDR2 is SAAADI. Written as DNA, the CDR3 is TGCGCCAGCCAGGTAGGGACTAGCCCGCAGTACTTC. It is translated as CASQVGTSPQYF.

DNA for the CDR3: TGTGCCAGCAGCGCGGTGACCCATAACTACGAGCAGTACTTC. Encoded protein: CASSAVTHNYEQYF. The chain carries TRBV5-8 and TRBJ2-7; D ambiguous. Germline V gene data show CDR1 as SGHTS and CDR2 as YDEGEE. The V end lost 4 bases, the J end lost 3 bases, and 14 bases lay between the germline ends. This CDR3 contains 14 residues. The variable domain in full, with the rest retrieved from reference TRBV5-8 and TRBJ2-7, is EAGVTQSPTHLIKTRGQQATLRCSPISGHTSVYWYQQALGLGLQFLLWYDEGEERNRGNFPPRFSGRQFPNYSSELNVNALELEDSALYLCASSAVTHNYEQYFGPGTRLTVT.

The chain links TRBV4-1 to TRBJ2-3, with 7 nucleotides matching TRBD2. Trimming removed 3 bases from V and 2 bases from J; junction bases left unmatched: 11. This CDR3 contains 17 residues. CDR1 and CDR2 (germline): MGHRA, YSYEKL. CDR3 sequence (DNA): TGCGCCAGCAGCCAGGAAGCGGGGACTTTTTCCACAGATACGCAGTATTTT. Its translation is CASSQEAGTFSTDTQYF.

J is TRBJ2-6 and V is TRBV4-2, with a tentative D call TRBD1 (7 bases). CDR1 LGHNA and CDR2 YNFKEQ come from the germline V gene. The CDR3 is 18 residues long. Trimming removed 4 bases from V and 4 bases from J, with 20 bases in between. CDR3 loop: CASSPPGGTPHGANVLTF. CDR3 coding DNA: TGTGCCAGCAGCCCCCCAGGGGGGACCCCTCACGGGGCCAACGTCCTGACTTTC.

The chain employs TRBV5-6 and TRBJ2-1; D gene ambiguous. The germline gives CDR1 SGHDT, CDR2 YYEEEE. This CDR3 contains 13 residues. V was pared by 3 bases and J by 0 bases, with 4 bases between. This CDR3 is CASSSISYNEQFF. The CDR3 DNA is TGTGCCAGCAGCTCAATCTCCTACAATGAGCAGTTCTTC.

J is TRBJ1-1 and V is TRBV9; 8 bases are a match to TRBD1. The CDR3 runs to 14 residues. Germline CDR1 and CDR2: SGDLS and YYNGEE. With V trimmed by 4 bases and J by 4 bases, 6 bases remained unmatched. Written as DNA, the CDR3 is TGTGCCAGCAGCCCACGGACAGGGTCCACTGAAGCTTTCTTT. Its protein product is CASSPRTGSTEAFF. The full variable domain, its missing parts supplied by reference TRBV9 and TRBJ1-1, is DSGVTQTPKHLITATGQRVTLRCSPRSGDLSVYWYQQSLDQGLQFLIQYYNGEERAKGNILERFSAQQFPDLHSELNLSSLELGDSALYFCASSPRTGSTEAFFGQGTRLTVV.

This chain joins TRBV6-6 and TRBJ1-2, with D perhaps TRBD1 (5 bases). Germline V gene lookup returns CDR1 MNHNY and CDR2 SVGAGI (reference sequence). CDR3 length equals 13 residues. Trimming shortened V by 11 bases and J by 4 bases, and 17 bases separated the two germline ends. The CDR3 spells CAGSGPGGYGYTF. As DNA, the CDR3 is TGTGCCGGCTCAGGTCCTGGGGGCTATGGCTACACCTTC.

Comments on this clone: Other DNA variants within this sample encode the same CDR3. V is TRBV27 and J is TRBJ2-3; 7 bases are a match to TRBD2. The CDR3 runs 13 residues. With 6 bases clipped from V and 4 bases from J, the junction kept 4 bases outside the gene matches. Germline loops: CDR1 MNHEY, CDR2 SMNVEV (reference sequence). CDR3 sequence (DNA): TGTGCCAGCAGCCCTCGGGGGGCAGATACGCAGTATTTT. Protein sequence: CASSPRGADTQYF.

The chain is built from TRBV7-3 and TRBJ2-3, with 7 positions matching TRBD2. This CDR3 has 16 amino acids. Trimming cost V 2 bases and J 1 base; bases outside gene matches: 6. Germline V gives CDR1 SGHTA, CDR2 FQGTGA. Here the CDR3 DNA reads TGTGCCAGCAGCTTACTGGGAGGGCCAGGCACAGATACGCAGTATTTT. This gives the protein CASSLLGGPGTDTQYF. Full variable domain (remainder filled in from reference TRBV7-3 and TRBJ2-3): GAGVSQTPSNKVTEKGKYVELRCDPISGHTALYWYRQSLGQGPEFLIYFQGTGAADDSGLPNDRFFAVRPEGSVSTLKIQRTERGDSAVYLCASSLLGGPGTDTQYFGPGTRLTVL.

This clone was picked up one time. The chain combines TRBV4-2 with TRBJ2-2; D possibly corresponds to TRBD2 (5 bases). The germline V gene encodes CDR1 LGHNA and CDR2 YNFKEQ. The length of the CDR3 is 14 residues. V gave up 1 base and J gave up 5 bases, with 8 bases separating them. Written as DNA, the CDR3 is TGTGCCAGCAGCCAAGTCCCGGGGACCGGGGAGCTGTTTTTT. Protein sequence: CASSQVPGTGELFF.

As for this clone: At the DNA level, this CDR3 is encoded by other sequences in the same sample as well. The genes are TRBV9 and TRBJ2-7; D is uncertain. The ends were cut back, 0 bases at V and 0 bases at J, with 7 bases in the middle. Germline V gene lookup returns CDR1 SGDLS and CDR2 YYNGEE. CDR3 length equals 14 residues. For the CDR3, the DNA is TGTGCCAGCAGCGTAGATGGTAGCTCCTACGAGCAGTACTTC. It encodes CASSVDGSSYEQYF.

The chain links TRBV5-1 to TRBJ2-1, with 8 bases lining up with TRBD2. Germline lookup yields CDR1 SGHRS and CDR2 YFSETQ. The ends lost 3 bases at V and 6 bases at J; junction bases unmatched: 11. CDR3 length equals 16 residues. The CDR3 loop is CASSSFQAGVGNEQFF. The CDR3 region has the DNA TGCGCCAGCAGCTCTTTTCAAGCGGGAGTGGGCAATGAGCAGTTCTTC. The variable domain in full, with the rest retrieved from reference TRBV5-1 and TRBJ2-1, is KAGVTQTPRYLIKTRGQQVTLSCSPISGHRSVSWYQQTPGQGLQFLFEYFSETQRNKGNFPGRFSGRQFSNSRSEMNVSTLELGDSALYLCASSSFQAGVGNEQFFGPGTRLTVL.

This clone occurred once. V gene TRBV9 combines with J gene TRBJ2-2, with TRBD2 identical over 8 bases. The CDR3 sequence is 14 residues long. The V segment lost 3 bases and the J segment 6 bases; nucleotides outside the gene matches: 4. Germline assignment: CDR1 SGDLS and CDR2 YYNGEE. The CDR3 protein is CASSEGLVSGELFF. CDR3 in DNA: TGTGCCAGCAGCGAGGGACTAGTTTCCGGGGAGCTGTTTTTT.

This chain links TRBV15 with TRBJ2-3, with 11 bases identical to TRBD2. The CDR3 contains 17 residues. After removal of 0 bases from V and 4 bases from J, the junction contained 6 bases not matched to a gene. Per germline, CDR1 LNHNV and CDR2 YYDKDF (reference sequence). The CDR3 DNA reads TGTGCCACCAGCAGAGATTACCCTAGCGGGAGGCCAGATACGCAGTATTTT. Translated: CATSRDYPSGRPDTQYF.

This clone was recorded once. The CDR3: CASSELEREQFF. CDR3 nucleotide sequence: TGTGCCAGCAGTGAACTAGAGCGGGAGCAGTTCTTC. The J gene is TRBJ2-1, the V gene TRBV2; tentative D call: TRBD2 (5 bases). The germline CDR1 and CDR2 sequences are SNHLY and FYNNEI. The CDR3 spans 12 residues. V shed 2 bases and J shed 10 bases, with 9 bases lying between them.

The chain carries TRBV6-6 and TRBJ1-1; 8 bases match TRBD1. The V gene end was trimmed by 4 bases and the J gene end by 1 base; junction bases not matched to a gene: 5. The germline gives CDR1 MNHNY, CDR2 SVGAGI (reference sequence). The CDR3 totals 15 residues. CDR3 sequence reads: CASSSTGTGNTEAFF. The CDR3 region has the DNA TGTGCCAGCAGTTCGACCGGGACAGGGAACACTGAAGCTTTCTTT.

The chain recombines TRBV5-6 with TRBJ2-7; 10 nucleotides line up with TRBD1. V shed 1 base and J 4 bases; nucleotides not matched to a gene: 8. From germline, CDR1 is SGHDT and CDR2 YYEEEE. This CDR3 has 16 residues. The CDR3 loop reads CASSLRGQGLVYEQYF. The CDR3 region has the DNA TGTGCCAGCAGCTTGAGGGGACAGGGGTTAGTATACGAGCAGTACTTC.